These 22 T cell receptor beta chains were all obtained from the same sample, sequenced in a study of blood T cell repertoires in COVID-19. The protocol was immunoSEQ multiplex PCR, while the TCRdb copy is restricted to in-frame clones and leaves out a portion. The data show 150,000 to 180,000 clones, 83% seen once. Sample: peripheral blood. The origin of the receptors is a woman aged 55-70 years with COVID-19, enrolled during active disease.

This clone occurred a few times. The same CDR3 is also encoded by other DNA sequences in this sample. The chain has TRBV5-1 and TRBJ1-5; D perhaps matches TRBD1 (6 bases). CDR1 is SGHRS and CDR2 is YFSETQ in the germline V gene. V lost 4 bases, J lost 3 bases, and 11 bases lay in between. The CDR3 has 14 residues. This chain's CDR3 is CASSPDRPNQPQHF. The DNA for the CDR3 is TGCGCCAGCAGCCCGGACAGACCCAATCAGCCCCAGCATTTT.

Details on this clone: Other nucleotide sequences in the sample specify the same CDR3. The V gene is TRBV7-3, the J gene TRBJ1-2, with D unresolved. The CDR3 is made up of 13 amino acids. The germline V and J ends were trimmed by 5 bases and 1 base, with 8 bases remaining between them. CDR1 is SGHTA and CDR2 is FQGTGA in the germline V gene. For the CDR3, the DNA is TGTGCCAGCAGCCCGGGTAATAACTATGGCTACACCTTC. Translating gives CASSPGNNYGYTF.

The CDR3 region is CATSSRGKSGELFF. The CDR3 nucleotides are TGTGCCACCAGCAGCAGGGGGAAGTCCGGGGAGCTGTTTTTT. The genes are TRBV15 and TRBJ2-2; 7 bases are shared with TRBD1. The CDR3 has 14 amino acids. V shed 3 bases, J shed 6 bases, and the junction held 4 bases outside the gene matches. The germline V gene encodes CDR1 LNHNV and CDR2 YYDKDF (reference sequence).

This clone showed up just once. The chain is built from TRBV30 and TRBJ1-3; no clear D. CDR1 GTSNPN and CDR2 SVGIG come from the germline V gene (reference sequence). Between the trimmed V and J ends, which lost 0 bases and 6 bases, there was a span of 6 bases. The CDR3 length is 12 residues. The CDR3 DNA reads TGTGCCTGGAGTGTATGGGCAAACACCATATATTTT. Protein sequence: CAWSVWANTIYF.

The chain is built from TRBV6-5 and TRBJ1-1, with unresolved D. Deletions cut 5 bases from V and 8 bases from J, with 15 bases between. Germline assignment: CDR1 MNHEY and CDR2 SVGAGI. CDR3 length: 13 residues. CDR3 DNA sequence: TGTGCCAGCAGTACCCCCATGGGCGGGGAAGCTTTCTTT. It specifies CASSTPMGGEAFF.

The chain joins TRBV2 to TRBJ1-5, with D unclear. This CDR3 is built from 17 residues. Germline V gene sequence: CDR1 SNHLY, CDR2 FYNNEI. V lost 0 bases and J 8 bases, leaving 20 bases between the germline ends. Here the CDR3 DNA reads TGTGCCAGCAGTGAAGCCCCAACGGGTCGGATGGATAAGCCCCAGCATTTT. It encodes CASSEAPTGRMDKPQHF.

The chain links TRBV6-1 to TRBJ2-1; 9 bases align to TRBD1. The CDR3 has 16 residues. Germline V lookup: CDR1 MNHNS, CDR2 SASEGT. V lost 2 bases and J lost 9; bases outside the gene matches: 11. CDR3 in DNA: TGTGCCAGCAGTGAAATTCTGTACAGGGGGCGCGGTGAGCAGTTCTTC. It is translated as CASSEILYRGRGEQFF.

This chain uses TRBV10-3 with TRBJ1-6; D possibly corresponds to TRBD1 (6 bases). Germline CDR1 ENHRY, CDR2 SYGVKD. Trimming shortened V by 0 bases and J by 10 bases, and 13 bases separated the two germline ends. The CDR3 is made up of 15 amino acids. The CDR3 spells CAISESQGKGSPLHF. The CDR3 bases are TGTGCCATCAGTGAGTCTCAGGGGAAGGGGTCACCCCTCCACTTT.

The V and J genes are TRBV6-1 and TRBJ1-2, with TRBD1 identical over 7 bases. The CDR3 is 16 amino acids. V was pared by 0 bases and J by 3 bases, with 7 bases of the junction left unmatched. Germline V gives CDR1 MNHNS, CDR2 SASEGT. CDR3: CASSEAVPGQHYGYTF. Written as DNA, the CDR3 is TGTGCCAGCAGTGAAGCCGTACCGGGACAGCACTATGGCTACACCTTC.

The chain is built from TRBV18 and TRBJ2-7; 7 bases are shared with TRBD1. This CDR3 region has 13 residues. Trimming at V came to 3 bases and at J to 6 bases, leaving 5 bases not matched to a gene. Germline V gene data show CDR1 as KGHSH and CDR2 as LQKENI. The CDR3 DNA follows: TGTGCCAGCTCACCCAACAGGGGTGTCGAGCAGTACTTC. This sequence encodes CASSPNRGVEQYF. The whole variable domain, remainder taken from reference TRBV18 and TRBJ2-7, is NAGVMQNPRHLVRRRGQEARLRCSPMKGHSHVYWYRQLPEEGLKFMVYLQKENIIDESGMPKERFSAEFPKEGPSILRIQQVVRGDSAAYFCASSPNRGVEQYFGPGTRLTVT.

V usage is TRBV5-1 and J usage is TRBJ1-1; 7 bases match TRBD1. Unmatched junction bases numbered 5, after V lost 2 bases and J lost 4 bases. The length of the CDR3 is 14 residues. Germline assignment: CDR1 SGHRS and CDR2 YFSETQ. In DNA form, the CDR3 reads TGCGCCAGCAGCTTTGTGGCAGGGGGCACTGAAGCTTTCTTT. Protein product: CASSFVAGGTEAFF.

The V gene is TRBV2, the J gene TRBJ1-2, with D uncertain. V was cut by 6 bases and J by 7 bases, with 18 bases left in between. CDR1 SNHLY and CDR2 FYNNEI come from the germline V gene. The CDR3 has 14 amino acids. This chain's CDR3 is CASRLPGLTSGYTF. In DNA form, the CDR3 reads TGTGCCAGCAGGCTGCCTGGACTTACTTCTGGCTACACCTTC.

The chain combines TRBV9 with TRBJ1-5; the D gene is possibly TRBD1 (5 bases). V was trimmed by 0 bases and J by 1 base, leaving 11 bases between them. Looked up from germline, CDR1 is SGDLS and CDR2 is YYNGEE. The CDR3 spans 16 residues. CDR3 loop: CASSVVSGHSNQPQHF. The DNA for the CDR3 is TGTGCCAGCAGCGTAGTGTCTGGACACAGCAATCAGCCCCAGCATTTT.

The chain is built from TRBV25-1 and TRBJ2-2, with 7 nucleotides matching TRBD1. V lost 1 base, J lost 8 bases, and 4 bases stayed unmatched. Germline V gene lookup returns CDR1 MGHDK and CDR2 SYGVNS. The CDR3 covers 14 residues. In DNA form, the CDR3 reads TGTGCCAGCAGTGAATTAGAGGGGGCGGGGGAGCTGTTTTTT. Translating gives CASSELEGAGELFF. The variable domain in full, with the rest retrieved from reference TRBV25-1 and TRBJ2-2, is EADIYQTPRYLVIGTGKKITLECSQTMGHDKMYWYQQDPGMELHLIHYSYGVNSTEKGDLSSESTVSRIRTEHFPLTLESARPSHTSQYLCASSELEGAGELFFGEGSRLTVL.

V is TRBV11-2 and J is TRBJ1-5; D unclear. V lost 2 bases, J lost 2 bases, and 4 bases lay in between. Germline CDR1 SGHAT, CDR2 FQNNGV. This CDR3 is 13 amino acids long. CDR3 DNA: TGTGCCAGCAGCTTAATAGGCAATCAGCCCCAGCATTTT. Translated: CASSLIGNQPQHF.

This clone has just a few counts. This chain connects TRBV5-1 to TRBJ2-2; TRBD2 aligns across 10 bases. The CDR3 extends over 15 amino acids. V gave up 6 bases and J gave up 5 bases; unmatched junction bases: 7. Germline V CDR1 and CDR2: SGHRS, YFSETQ. The CDR3 nucleotides read TGCGCCAGCAAAGAGGAACTAGCGGGGACCGGGGAGCTGTTTTTT. Translated, it gives CASKEELAGTGELFF.

This rearrangement joins TRBV5-1 to TRBJ1-4; D remains ambiguous. The CDR3 is 16 amino acids. Germline lookup yields CDR1 SGHRS and CDR2 YFSETQ. Trimming took 4 bases from V and 0 from J, leaving 13 bases between them. This chain's CDR3 is CASSQHYRATNEKLFF. The CDR3 DNA follows: TGCGCCAGCAGCCAACATTACAGAGCAACTAATGAAAAACTGTTTTTT. Supplemented by reference TRBV5-1 and TRBJ1-4, the full variable domain reads KAGVTQTPRYLIKTRGQQVTLSCSPISGHRSVSWYQQTPGQGLQFLFEYFSETQRNKGNFPGRFSGRQFSNSRSEMNVSTLELGDSALYLCASSQHYRATNEKLFFGSGTQLSVL.

This rearrangement joins TRBV14 to TRBJ2-2, with 8 bases lining up with TRBD2. Germline V gives CDR1 SGHDN, CDR2 FVKESK. The CDR3 has 17 residues. The V and J ends lost 1 base and 1 base, in that order; junction bases with no gene match: 5. The CDR3 DNA sequence: TGTGCCAGCAGCCAAGTGGGTAGCGGGGTGAACACCGGGGAGCTGTTTTTT. As protein: CASSQVGSGVNTGELFF.

The rearrangement joins TRBV6-6 to TRBJ2-5; 8 positions match TRBD1. CDR3 length: 15 residues. J gave up 4 bases and V 6 bases, and 10 bases lay outside the gene matches. CDR1 is MNHNY and CDR2 is SVGAGI in the germline V gene (reference sequence). The CDR3 DNA reads TGTGCCAGCAGGGCAGGGACAGGTGGACGAGAGACCCAGTACTTC. It codes for CASRAGTGGRETQYF.

This clone was recorded once. This chain uses TRBV6-5 with TRBJ1-1; D is unresolved. Germline V gene lookup returns CDR1 MNHEY and CDR2 SVGAGI. The V and J ends lost 1 base and 4 bases respectively, with 7 bases between them. The CDR3 spans 13 residues. The CDR3 coding sequence is TGTGCCAGCAGTTACTGGCGGAGCACTGAAGCTTTCTTT. Translated, it gives CASSYWRSTEAFF.

V and J are TRBV6-6 and TRBJ1-5; the match to TRBD1 covers 9 bases. J gave up 4 bases and V 0 bases, and 1 base lay outside the gene matches. CDR3 length equals 15 residues. Germline lookup yields CDR1 MNHNY and CDR2 SVGAGI (reference sequence). The CDR3 here is CASSYSGQGNQPQHF. In nucleotides, the CDR3 is TGTGCCAGCAGTTACTCTGGACAGGGGAATCAGCCCCAGCATTTT.

This clone has just one count. The genes are TRBV6-4 and TRBJ2-1, with 7 bases fitting TRBD1. This CDR3 comprises 14 residues. V trimming: 5 bases; J trimming: 3 bases; junction bases outside the gene matches: 4. Germline loops: CDR1 MRHNA, CDR2 SNTAGT. CDR3 sequence reads: CASSRDRDYNEQFF. DNA of the CDR3: TGTGCCAGCAGTCGAGACAGGGACTACAATGAGCAGTTCTTC.